Listed here are 32 T cell receptor beta chains from one sample, sequenced in a study of T-cell reconstitution after alpha-beta-depleted transplantation in children. Unique molecular identifiers were incorporated when the TCRbeta library was constructed. Each CDR3 protein gets one entry after TCRdb re-called the PCR reads with MiXCR. The sample consists of hundreds of thousands of distinct CDR3 sequences, 10% to 13% of them appearing once. This sample comprised PBMCs, obtained before TCRalphabeta/CD19-depleted stem cell transplant. The receptors shown here come from a child aged 2 to 15 with inherited bone marrow failure, due to receive a stem cell transplant.

The table lists this clonotype with many counts. This sequence joins TRBV5-1 and TRBJ2-7; D gene ambiguous. The CDR3 contains 13 residues. The germline CDR1 and CDR2 sequences are SGHRS and YFSETQ. V gave up 0 bases and J gave up 3 bases, with 7 bases separating them. CDR3 nucleotide sequence: TGCGCCAGCAGCTTGGACGGGTTCTACGAGCAGTACTTC. It encodes CASSLDGFYEQYF.

This clonotype was seen at least ten times. V gene TRBV7-9 combines with J gene TRBJ2-7; D gene uncertain. Germline-derived CDR1 and CDR2 are SEHNR and FQNEAQ (reference sequence). This CDR3 is built from 15 residues. Trimming took off 1 base at V and 5 bases at J, with 15 bases between the two ends. The CDR3 nucleotides are TGTGCCAGCAGCTTAGGCGTGGTTAAATCCCACGAGCAGTACTTC. Amino acids: CASSLGVVKSHEQYF.

Note on this clonotype: Being one base from a much bigger clone, this may be a read error. The CDR3 DNA reads as TGTGCCAGCGGTAGGACTAGCGGGGACTACGAGCAGTACTTC. Amino acid sequence: CASGRTSGDYEQYF. The rearrangement uses TRBV12-3 or TRBV12-4 and TRBJ2-7; 12 bases fit TRBD2. The junction had 5 bases not matched to a gene; V was cut back by 8 bases and J by 3 bases. This CDR3 is built from 14 residues.

The V gene is TRBV12-3 or TRBV12-4, the J gene TRBJ2-7, with 9 positions matching TRBD2. The CDR3 runs 12 residues. V lost 5 bases and J lost 5; bases outside the gene matches: 1. This CDR3 reads CASSGTSHEQYF. The CDR3 bases are TGTGCCAGCAGTGGGACTAGCCACGAGCAGTACTTC.

This clonotype has a count of ten or more. This chain connects TRBV29-1 to TRBJ1-1, with a weak D call TRBD1 (6 bases). Germline V lookup: CDR1 SQVTM, CDR2 ANQGSEA. With 4 bases removed from V and 1 base from J, the gap between germline ends came to 10 bases. The CDR3 contains 13 residues. CDR3 residues: CSVVRGRNTEAFF. In DNA, the CDR3 is TGCAGCGTTGTCCGGGGGCGGAACACTGAAGCTTTCTTT.

This clonotype was recorded many times. The DNA is left out, because the CDR3 cannot be placed on it with certainty; the CDR3 is given as TCRdb lists it. The chain carries TRBV19 and TRBJ1-1; TRBD1, the table's D call, lacks a check against the DNA. CDR1 is LNHDA, CDR2 SQIVND, per germline (reference sequence). Ends included, the CDR3 has 14 residues. The CDR3 protein is CASTSDREPSEAFF.

This clonotype occurred a few times. The V gene is TRBV7-9, the J gene TRBJ2-5, with unresolved D. The V and J ends lost 5 bases and 4 bases respectively, with 11 bases between them. CDR1 is SEHNR, CDR2 FQNEAQ, per germline (reference sequence). The CDR3 has 13 residues. The CDR3 is CASSIGSGETQYF. The CDR3 DNA reads as TGTGCCAGCAGCATCGGATCAGGAGAGACCCAGTACTTC. The full variable domain, rest sourced from reference TRBV7-9 and TRBJ2-5, is DTGVSQNPRHKITKRGQNVTFRCDPISEHNRLYWYRQTLGQGPEFLTYFQNEAQLEKSRLLSDRFSAERPKGSFSTLEIQRTEQGDSAMYLCASSIGSGETQYFGPGTRLLVL.

This clonotype was seen ten or more times. The chain uses TRBV5-1 and TRBJ2-7; D perhaps matches TRBD1 (7 bases). V was pared by 0 bases and J by 5 bases, with 15 bases between. Germline V lookup: CDR1 SGHRS, CDR2 YFSETQ. The CDR3 runs 15 residues. The CDR3 bases are TGCGCCAGCAGCTTGGAGGACAGGCCGGGGGACGAGCAGTACTTC. Translating gives CASSLEDRPGDEQYF. The entire variable domain, with the rest obtained from reference TRBV5-1 and TRBJ2-7, is as follows: KAGVTQTPRYLIKTRGQQVTLSCSPISGHRSVSWYQQTPGQGLQFLFEYFSETQRNKGNFPGRFSGRQFSNSRSEMNVSTLELGDSALYLCASSLEDRPGDEQYFGPGTRLTVT.

This clonotype has a count of ten or more. V usage is TRBV10-3 and J usage is TRBJ2-1; TRBD1 is a possible D gene (6 bases). Trimming removed 2 bases from V and 8 bases from J, with 13 bases in between. CDR1 and CDR2 from the germline V gene are ENHRY and SYGVKD. The length of the CDR3 is 14 residues. The CDR3 reads CAISEPGALDEQFF. CDR3 in DNA: TGTGCCATCAGTGAGCCAGGGGCGTTGGATGAGCAGTTCTTC.

The sample holds many counts of this clonotype. The CDR3: CAISVGQGEQYF. Here the CDR3 DNA reads TGTGCCATCAGTGTCGGGCAGGGCGAGCAGTACTTC. The chain is built from TRBV10-3 and TRBJ2-7, with a weak D call TRBD1 (5 bases). Trimming took off 4 bases at V and 6 bases at J, with 10 bases between the two ends. The germline CDR1 and CDR2 sequences are ENHRY and SYGVKD. The CDR3 covers 12 residues.

This clonotype was seen repeatedly, ten times or more. The chain has TRBV2 and TRBJ1-5; no reliable D call. The CDR3 contains 16 residues. Per germline, CDR1 SNHLY and CDR2 FYNNEI. V gave up 0 bases and J gave up 1 base, with 10 bases separating them. CDR3 residues: CASSEALHKSNQPQHF. DNA for the CDR3: TGTGCCAGCAGTGAAGCGCTTCACAAGAGCAATCAGCCCCAGCATTTT.

V gene TRBV21-1 combines with J gene TRBJ1-2; the table's D call, TRBD1, was not checked against the DNA. TRBV21-1 counts as a pseudogene. CDR3 length: 14 amino acids. The CDR3 DNA sequence: TGTGCCAGCACCCTTAAGACAGGGAACTATGGCTACACCTTC. This gives the protein CASTLKTGNYGYTF.

The chain recombines TRBV5-6 with TRBJ2-2; D gene uncertain. Per the germline V gene, CDR1 is SGHDT and CDR2 is YYEEEE. The CDR3 extends over 15 amino acids. The ends were cut back, 4 bases at V and 3 bases at J, with 13 bases in the middle. CDR3 bases: TGTGCCAGCAGCCCGCGGAACTTTTACACCGGGGAGCTGTTTTTT. Amino acid sequence: CASSPRNFYTGELFF.

This clonotype was recorded only once. V gene TRBV11-2 combines with J gene TRBJ2-7; 10 nucleotides align to TRBD2. This CDR3 has 16 amino acids. The trim removed 1 base at V and 6 bases at J, leaving 9 bases unmatched. Per the germline V gene, CDR1 is SGHAT and CDR2 is FQNNGV. CDR3 nucleotides: TGTGCCAGCAGCTTAGTAGTCTCTAGCGGGAGCCGCGAGCAGTACTTC. It specifies CASSLVVSSGSREQYF. Complete variable domain (other parts from reference TRBV11-2 and TRBJ2-7): EAGVAQSPRYKIIEKRQSVAFWCNPISGHATLYWYQQILGQGPKLLIQFQNNGVVDDSQLPKDRFSAERLKGVDSTLKIQPAKLEDSAVYLCASSLVVSSGSREQYFGPGTRLTVT.

The sample holds many counts of this clonotype. This chain links TRBV6-2 or TRBV6-3 with TRBJ2-1; possibly TRBD2 for D (5 bases). The CDR3 runs to 14 residues. V was pared by 8 bases and J by 2 bases, with 13 bases between. Per the germline V gene, CDR1 is MNHEY and CDR2 is SVGEGT. Here the CDR3 reads CASLAGMAYNEQFF. The CDR3, as DNA: TGTGCCAGCTTGGCCGGGATGGCCTACAATGAGCAGTTCTTC.

This clonotype was seen at least ten times. The chain joins TRBV12-3 or TRBV12-4 to TRBJ1-2, with a weak D call TRBD1 (5 bases). V was trimmed by 3 bases and J by 8 bases, leaving 22 bases between them. This CDR3 region has 16 residues. The CDR3 loop is CASSFVQDILLYGYTF. As DNA, the CDR3 is TGTGCCAGCAGTTTCGTCCAGGACATTCTCCTCTACGGCTACACCTTC.

Only a few counts were recorded for this clonotype. V is TRBV5-1 and J is TRBJ1-1; D not certain. The V gene's germline CDR1 is SGHRS and CDR2 YFSETQ. V was pared by 6 bases and J by 0 bases, with 12 bases between. The CDR3 is 14 residues long. The CDR3, as DNA: TGCGCCAGCAAAGGGCAGGCGTTGAACACTGAAGCTTTCTTT. Protein product: CASKGQALNTEAFF.

This clonotype was counted a few times. The chain is built from TRBV7-8 and TRBJ1-6; no definite D call. V lost 4 bases, J lost 10 bases, and 11 bases lay in between. The CDR3 contains 13 residues. From germline, CDR1 is SGHVS and CDR2 FQNEAQ. The CDR3 loop reads CASSSITASPLHF. CDR3 DNA sequence: TGTGCCAGCAGCTCGATCACAGCGTCACCCCTCCACTTT.

In its sample, this clonotype was seen a few times. The chain is built from TRBV29-1 and TRBJ2-7; TRBD1 aligns across 7 bases. Germline assignment: CDR1 SQVTM and CDR2 ANQGSEA. The CDR3 loop spans 14 amino acids. The trim removed 2 bases at V and 2 bases at J, leaving 6 bases unmatched. CDR3 sequence (DNA): TGCAGCGTTGAACCCTTGACAGGGCCCTACGAGCAGTACTTC. Residues: CSVEPLTGPYEQYF.

A few counts support this clonotype. This chain joins TRBV7-2 and TRBJ2-7; D is ambiguous. Germline CDR1 reads SGHTA; CDR2 reads FQGNSA. There are 15 residues in the CDR3. Trimming pared 4 bases from V and 7 bases from J, leaving 20 bases between. CDR3 DNA sequence: TGTGCCAGCAGCTCACGTTCGTTGGCCATACAAGAGCAGTACTTC. Its translation is CASSSRSLAIQEQYF.

This clonotype occurred many times. The chain employs TRBV9 and TRBJ1-1; D might be TRBD1 (5 bases). The CDR3 has 15 residues. V was trimmed by 3 bases and J by 1 base, leaving 13 bases between them. Per the germline V gene, CDR1 is SGDLS and CDR2 is YYNGEE. DNA for the CDR3: TGTGCCAGCAGCGGTACAGGAGTCGGGAACACTGAAGCTTTCTTT. This gives the protein CASSGTGVGNTEAFF.

This clonotype was seen many times. The genes are TRBV29-1 and TRBJ2-3; tentative D call: TRBD2 (6 bases). The CDR3 spans 15 residues. Trimming pared 3 bases from V and 2 bases from J, leaving 15 bases between. Germline CDR1 is SQVTM and CDR2 is ANQGSEA. In nucleotides, the CDR3 is TGCAGCGTTGAGGGCGGGATGGGGTACACAGATACGCAGTATTTT. As protein: CSVEGGMGYTDTQYF.

This clonotype was counted at least ten times. This CDR3 reads CASSQDTGLSYEQYF. DNA for the CDR3: TGTGCCAGCAGCCAAGATACGGGCCTTTCCTACGAGCAGTACTTC. This chain uses TRBV4-2 with TRBJ2-7; no clear D. Germline CDR1 LGHNA, CDR2 YNFKEQ. The CDR3 spans 15 residues. V gave up 0 bases and J gave up 1 base, with 10 bases separating them.

The rearrangement uses TRBV5-6 and TRBJ1-2, with D unclear. With 2 bases removed from V and 7 bases from J, the gap between germline ends came to 12 bases. Germline CDR1 and CDR2: SGHDT and YYEEEE. There are 13 residues in the CDR3. The CDR3 is CASSFDTSLGYTF. The CDR3 nucleotides read TGTGCCAGCAGCTTCGACACGAGCCTTGGCTACACCTTC. The variable domain in full, completed from reference TRBV5-6 and TRBJ1-2, reads DAGVTQSPTHLIKTRGQQVTLRCSPKSGHDTVSWYQQALGQGPQFIFQYYEEEERQRGNFPDRFSGHQFPNYSSELNVNALLLGDSALYLCASSFDTSLGYTFGSGTRLTVV.

The sample holds a few counts of this clonotype. This chain links TRBV20-1 with TRBJ2-7; TRBD2 matches at 9 bases. Germline CDR1 and CDR2: DFQATT and SNEGSKA (reference sequence). CDR3 length: 15 amino acids. V was clipped by 6 bases and J by 0 bases; unmatched bases: 9. The CDR3 nucleotides are TGCAGTGCAAGTTCTCTAGCGGGATTCTCCTACGAGCAGTACTTC. Amino acid sequence: CSASSLAGFSYEQYF.

This rearrangement joins TRBV4-2 to TRBJ1-5; 12 positions match TRBD1. With 3 bases clipped from V and 6 bases from J, the junction kept 6 bases outside the gene matches. The CDR3 spans 16 residues. From germline, CDR1 is LGHNA and CDR2 YNFKEQ. The CDR3 reads CASSQKGTGGGQPQHF. The CDR3, as DNA: TGTGCCAGCAGCCAGAAGGGGACAGGGGGCGGTCAGCCCCAGCATTTT.

Worth noting for this clonotype: This sequence may be a read error, since a much larger clone differs from it by one base. The chain employs TRBV28 and TRBJ2-5; D gene uncertain. Germline V gives CDR1 MDHEN, CDR2 SYDVKM. Trimming pared 10 bases from V and 3 bases from J, leaving 15 bases between. The CDR3 is 13 amino acids. CDR3 amino acids: CATGEEGEETQYF. CDR3 nucleotides: TGTGCCACCGGAGAGGAAGGCGAAGAGACCCAGTACTTC.

This chain joins TRBV28 and TRBJ1-2, with D tentatively TRBD1 (6 bases). V dropped 2 bases and J dropped 8 bases, with 21 bases sitting between them. This CDR3 has 16 amino acids. The V gene's germline CDR1 is MDHEN and CDR2 SYDVKM. The CDR3 nucleotides are TGTGCCAGCAGTTTAGACCTAGAACAGGGAATAGGAGGCTACACCTTC. It encodes CASSLDLEQGIGGYTF.

This clonotype was detected ten times or more. The CDR3 spells CASRDSNGETQYF. The CDR3 bases are TGTGCCAGCAGGGACTCGAATGGGGAGACCCAGTACTTC. The gene calls are TRBV27 and TRBJ2-5; tentative D call: TRBD2 (5 bases). This CDR3 has 13 residues. In germline, CDR1 is MNHEY, CDR2 SMNVEV (reference sequence). The V end was cut by 6 bases, the J end by 5 bases, with 13 bases between.

This clonotype occurred many times. J is TRBJ1-1 and V is TRBV7-2; a possible D gene is TRBD1 (5 bases). Trimming left V 0 bases short and J 5 bases short, with 10 bases between. CDR3 size: 14 residues. The germline gives CDR1 SGHTA, CDR2 FQGNSA. DNA of the CDR3: TGTGCCAGCAGCTTAGCGGGGGTAATGACTGAAGCTTTCTTT. This encodes CASSLAGVMTEAFF.

This chain uses TRBV6-1 with TRBJ2-7; D is perhaps TRBD2 (5 bases). Germline V CDR1 and CDR2: MNHNS, SASEGT. V lost 1 base and J lost 5, with 9 bases in between. This CDR3 region has 13 residues. The CDR3 nucleotides read TGTGCCAGCAGTGAAGGGCGGGTCCACGAGCAGTACTTC. Its protein is CASSEGRVHEQYF.

The table lists this clonotype with many counts. The V gene is TRBV20-1, the J gene TRBJ2-3; D unresolved. The CDR3 extends over 13 amino acids. The germline gives CDR1 DFQATT, CDR2 SNEGSKA (reference sequence). V lost 3 bases and J 7 bases, leaving 14 bases between the germline ends. The CDR3 protein is CSASLNRANTQYF. DNA for the CDR3: TGCAGTGCTAGCCTAAATCGCGCTAATACGCAGTATTTT.